This T cell receptor beta chain appears in the sequencing data of a study of cytomegalovirus exposure and HLA in healthy donors. Trimming removed 7 bases from V and 0 bases from J; junction bases left unmatched: 2. This CDR3 has 14 residues. CDR1 is MDHEN and CDR2 is SYDVKM in the germline V gene. Primers: 60 Vbeta forward and 13 Jbeta reverse. TCRdb's copy holds only in-frame clones and misses some; the assay was immunoSEQ multiplex PCR. The sample holds about 83,000 clones, roughly 76% seen once. This clone was seen a few times. Its antigen is not known. Whole-study findings and limits: The CMV antigen specificity of a few CMV-associated chains was confirmed through in vitro analysis. The classifier reportedly diagnosed cytomegalovirus status with high specificity and sensitivity.

The sequence derives from a woman aged 25 to 39 in good health and CMV-seronegative. The chain carries TRBV28 and TRBJ2-7; 11 bases fit TRBD2. The sequencing input was PBMCs. DNA for the CDR3: TGTGCCAGCACCGGACTAGCGGGCTCCTACGAGCAGTACTTC. Its protein is CASTGLAGSYEQYF.